This T cell receptor (beta chain) derives from a study of blood T cell repertoires in COVID-19. Study-wide context: PBMCs, B-cell-depleted T cells, or T cells were the source of the cDNA or gDNA that made up the material.

This CDR3 spans 15 amino acids. V lost 5 bases, J lost 1 base, and 5 bases stayed unmatched. Germline loops: CDR1 SGHTA, CDR2 FQGNSA. Per the authors' pipeline: The authors estimated nucleated cell counts from reference gene primer amplification. The repertoire was sequenced with immunoSEQ multiplex PCR; TCRdb's copy has only in-frame clones and lacks some. V and J calls and clone size are given by that table; D and trimming were obtained from the DNA. The table has 35,000 or so clones, under 90% seen once; the top ten hold 12%. J is TRBJ1-3 and V is TRBV7-2; 7 bases fit TRBD1. The sample taken for sequencing was peripheral blood. The TCR sequence derives from a man between 65 and 79 years old with acute or convalescent COVID-19. The DNA for the CDR3 is TGTGCCAGCAGCCCATACAGGGGATCTGGAAACACCATATATTTT. Its translation: CASSPYRGSGNTIYF.